Listed here is a single TCR beta chain. This specimen comes from a study of blood T cell repertoires in COVID-19. In the study overall: The United States, Italy and Spain were the sources of the acute and convalescent COVID-19 samples.

Trimming cost V 4 bases and J 3 bases, with 12 bases left between them. This CDR3 spans 14 amino acids. Germline V gene lookup returns CDR1 SGHTA and CDR2 FQGTGA. Clones were sequenced by immunoSEQ multiplex PCR, and TCRdb holds only the in-frame ones, with some missing. The table records 120,000 or so clones, roughly 79% of them present only once. This clonotype was obtained from a man in his 70s with acute or convalescent COVID-19. Sequencing was performed on peripheral blood. V and J are TRBV7-3 and TRBJ1-1, with TRBD1 as a possible D gene (6 bases). DNA for the CDR3: TGTGCCAGCAGCTCGGGGGGGCCCGACACTGAAGCTTTCTTT. Amino acids: CASSSGGPDTEAFF.